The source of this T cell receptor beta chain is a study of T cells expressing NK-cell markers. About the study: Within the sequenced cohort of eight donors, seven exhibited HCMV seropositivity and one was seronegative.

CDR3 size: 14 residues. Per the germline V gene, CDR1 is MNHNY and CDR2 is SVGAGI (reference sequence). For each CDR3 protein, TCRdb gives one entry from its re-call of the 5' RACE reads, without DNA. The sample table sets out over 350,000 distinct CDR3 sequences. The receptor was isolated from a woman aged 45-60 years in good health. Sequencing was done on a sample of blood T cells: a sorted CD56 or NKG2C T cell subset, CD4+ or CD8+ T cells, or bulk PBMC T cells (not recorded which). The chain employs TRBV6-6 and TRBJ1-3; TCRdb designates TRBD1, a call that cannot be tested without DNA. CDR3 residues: CASSPGQGESTIYF.